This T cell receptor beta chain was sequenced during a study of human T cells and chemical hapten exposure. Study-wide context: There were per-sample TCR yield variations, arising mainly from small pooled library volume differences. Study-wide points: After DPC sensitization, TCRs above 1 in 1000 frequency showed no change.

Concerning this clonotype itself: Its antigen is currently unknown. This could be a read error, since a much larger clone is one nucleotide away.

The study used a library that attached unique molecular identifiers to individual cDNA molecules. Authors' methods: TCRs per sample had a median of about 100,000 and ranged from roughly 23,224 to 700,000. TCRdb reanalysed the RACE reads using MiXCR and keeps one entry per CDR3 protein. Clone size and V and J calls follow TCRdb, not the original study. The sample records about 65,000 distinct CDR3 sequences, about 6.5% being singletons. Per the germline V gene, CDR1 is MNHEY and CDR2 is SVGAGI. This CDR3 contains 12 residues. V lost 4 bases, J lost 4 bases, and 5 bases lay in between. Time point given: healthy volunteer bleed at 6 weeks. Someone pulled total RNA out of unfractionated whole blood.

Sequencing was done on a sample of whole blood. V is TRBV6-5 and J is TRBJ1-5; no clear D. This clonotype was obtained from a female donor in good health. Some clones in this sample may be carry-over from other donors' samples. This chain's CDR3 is CASSSRNQPQHF. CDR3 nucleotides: TGTGCCAGCAGTTCCCGAAATCAGCCCCAGCATTTT.